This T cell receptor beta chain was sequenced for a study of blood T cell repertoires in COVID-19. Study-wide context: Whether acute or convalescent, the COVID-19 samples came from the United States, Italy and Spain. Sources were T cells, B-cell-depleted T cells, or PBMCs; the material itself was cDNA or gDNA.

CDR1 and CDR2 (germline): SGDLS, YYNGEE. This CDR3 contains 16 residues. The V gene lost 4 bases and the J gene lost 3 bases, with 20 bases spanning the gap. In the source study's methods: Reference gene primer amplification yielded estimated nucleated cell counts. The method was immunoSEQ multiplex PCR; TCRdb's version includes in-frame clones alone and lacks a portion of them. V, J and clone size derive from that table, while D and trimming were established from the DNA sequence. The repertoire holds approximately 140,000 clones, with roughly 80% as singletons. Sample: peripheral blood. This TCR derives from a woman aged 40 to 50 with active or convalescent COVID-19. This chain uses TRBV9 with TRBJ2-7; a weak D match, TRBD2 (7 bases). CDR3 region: CASSPRRGANYYEQYF. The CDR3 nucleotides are TGTGCCAGCAGCCCCCGACGGGGGGCGAACTACTACGAGCAGTACTTC.